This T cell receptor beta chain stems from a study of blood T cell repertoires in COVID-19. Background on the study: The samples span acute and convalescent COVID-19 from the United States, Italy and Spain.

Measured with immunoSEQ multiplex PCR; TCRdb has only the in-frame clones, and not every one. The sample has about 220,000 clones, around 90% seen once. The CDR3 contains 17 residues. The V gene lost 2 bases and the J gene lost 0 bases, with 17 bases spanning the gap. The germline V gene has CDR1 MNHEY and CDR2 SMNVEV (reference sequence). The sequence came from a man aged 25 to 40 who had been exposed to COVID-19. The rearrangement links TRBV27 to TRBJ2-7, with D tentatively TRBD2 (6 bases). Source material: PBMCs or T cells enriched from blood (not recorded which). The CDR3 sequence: CASSLTGVGTFSYEQYF. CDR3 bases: TGTGCCAGCAGTTTAACGGGGGTTGGGACTTTCTCCTACGAGCAGTACTTC.